Listed below are T cell receptor beta chains from one sample, sequenced in a study of cytomegalovirus exposure and HLA in healthy donors. TCRdb keeps only in-frame clones here, not all; method: immunoSEQ multiplex PCR. The data hold around 200,000 clones, with around 85% observed a single time. The sequencing input was PBMCs. The source is a man aged 50 or older in good health and CMV-seronegative. CDR3s include the opening cysteine and the closing phenylalanine or tryptophan. Not every row has a clone size; where given, it reads once, few, many or a size class.

clone_size	v_call	j_call	cdr3_length	cdr3_aa
once	TRBV7-8	TRBJ2-3	15	CASTIEAQRADTQYF
.	TRBV27	TRBJ1-2	12	CASSLAGDGYTF
.	TRBV7-9	TRBJ1-3	13	CASSEGSGNTIYF
.	TRBV5-1	TRBJ2-1	15	CASSPGGGGYYEQFF
.	TRBV19	TRBJ2-7	18	CASSTFISDSPSSYEQYF
few	TRBV9	TRBJ2-1	20	CASSVLWTSGLQSSYNEQFF
.	TRBV11-2	TRBJ2-3	14	CASSPEGATDTQYF
.	TRBV11-2	TRBJ2-1	15	CASSFWDRVYNEQFF
.	TRBV28	TRBJ2-7	13	CASSFPGQGEQYF
few	TRBV19	TRBJ1-5	15	CASTGTAYSNQPQHF
.	TRBV30	TRBJ2-1	15	CAWKNLGTAINEQFF
.	TRBV27	TRBJ2-5	15	CASSWSSGGQETQYF
once	TRBV7-2	TRBJ1-5	15	CASTQDSSGGQPQHF
.	TRBV25-1	TRBJ2-7	15	CASSDNRGQLGEQYF
.	TRBV12-5	TRBJ1-4	15	CASGLRGGSNEKLFF
.	TRBV29-1	TRBJ1-2	16	CSVEGDRGLRTGGYTF
.	TRBV7-3	TRBJ2-1	18	CASSLNGGWGSGRNEQFF
.	TRBV5-4	.	16	CASSLVVRDRGHEQYF
.	TRBV2	TRBJ1-2	12	CASAGDLGGYTF
.	TRBV5-6	TRBJ1-1	14	CASSLPDRTVEAFF